Listed below are T cell receptor beta chains from one sample, sequenced in a study of T cells in narcolepsy. The method was immunoSEQ multiplex PCR; TCRdb's version includes in-frame clones alone and lacks a portion of them. Among under 35,000 clones listed, roughly four fifths were seen once. Material: CD45RA- memory CD4+ T cells from PBMCs. The origin of the receptors is a human donor with narcolepsy. The CDR3 runs from the conserved cysteine through the conserved F or W. D genes are given only for firm matches. Clone size is not always given. Where it is, it says once, few, many or a class for expanded clones.

v_gene: TRBV19; d_gene: TRBD1; abundance: -; j_gene: TRBJ1-2; CDR3aa: CASSRGQGDGGYTF; CDR3nt: TGTGCCAGTAGTAGGGGACAGGGTGACGGTGGCTACACCTTC
v_gene: TRBV7-2; d_gene: TRBD1; abundance: -; j_gene: TRBJ1-1; CDR3aa: CASSLGGQTEAFF; CDR3nt: TGTGCCAGCAGCTTAGGGGGACAGACTGAAGCTTTCTTT
v_gene: TRBV18; d_gene: TRBD2; abundance: -; j_gene: TRBJ2-7; CDR3aa: CASSSGGGTASCEQYF; CDR3nt: TGTGCCAGCTCAAGCGGGGGAGGGACGGCTTCCTGCGAGCAGTACTTC
v_gene: TRBV7-3; d_gene: -; abundance: -; j_gene: TRBJ1-4; CDR3aa: CASSLRRATNEKLFF; CDR3nt: TGTGCCAGCAGCTTAAGACGGGCAACTAATGAAAAACTGTTTTTT
v_gene: TRBV5-1; d_gene: TRBD1; abundance: -; j_gene: TRBJ2-7; CDR3aa: CASSLGGGQGRNEQYF; CDR3nt: TGCGCCAGCAGCTTGGGTGGGGGACAGGGACGGAACGAGCAGTACTTC
v_gene: TRBV2; d_gene: -; abundance: -; j_gene: TRBJ2-1; CDR3aa: CASSETYRGQNGQFF; CDR3nt: TGTGCCAGCAGTGAAACTTACCGGGGGCAAAACGGGCAGTTCTTC
v_gene: TRBV7-3; d_gene: TRBD1; abundance: -; j_gene: TRBJ2-2; CDR3aa: CASSHQGQGKTGELFF; CDR3nt: TGTGCCAGCAGTCACCAGGGACAGGGGAAGACCGGGGAGCTGTTTTTT
v_gene: TRBV11-2; d_gene: -; abundance: -; j_gene: TRBJ1-2; CDR3aa: CASSPLGGGKGGVNYGYTF; CDR3nt: TGTGCCAGCAGCCCGCTGGGAGGTGGAAAAGGTGGGGTTAACTATGGCTACACCTTC
v_gene: TRBV29-1; d_gene: -; abundance: -; j_gene: TRBJ1-2; CDR3aa: CSVGDGEYGYTF; CDR3nt: TGCAGCGTCGGGGACGGCGAGTATGGCTACACCTTC
v_gene: TRBV7-3; d_gene: -; abundance: -; j_gene: TRBJ2-5; CDR3aa: CASSFKNKETQYF; CDR3nt: TGTGCCAGCAGCTTCAAGAACAAGGAGACCCAGTACTTC
v_gene: TRBV9; d_gene: -; abundance: -; j_gene: TRBJ1-2; CDR3aa: CASSSHGTEYGYTF; CDR3nt: TGTGCCAGCTCCAGTCACGGCACAGAATATGGCTACACCTTC
v_gene: TRBV19; d_gene: -; abundance: once; j_gene: TRBJ1-1; CDR3aa: CASSITGMNTEAFF; CDR3nt: TGTGCCAGTAGTATAACCGGGATGAACACTGAAGCTTTCTTT
v_gene: TRBV7-6; d_gene: -; abundance: -; j_gene: TRBJ2-5; CDR3aa: CASSPDQETQYF; CDR3nt: TGTGCCAGCAGCCCCGACCAAGAGACCCAGTACTTC
v_gene: TRBV7-7; d_gene: TRBD2; abundance: -; j_gene: TRBJ2-7; CDR3aa: CASSPTGGSDEQYF; CDR3nt: TGTGCCAGCAGCCCTACGGGGGGTTCGGACGAGCAGTACTTC
v_gene: TRBV6-5; d_gene: TRBD1; abundance: -; j_gene: TRBJ1-2; CDR3aa: CASSYSGQGRYGYTF; CDR3nt: TGTGCCAGCAGTTACTCTGGACAGGGGAGATATGGCTACACCTTC
v_gene: TRBV7-6; d_gene: -; abundance: -; j_gene: TRBJ1-5; CDR3aa: CASSLGLAGEQPQHF; CDR3nt: TGTGCCAGCAGCTTAGGATTGGCGGGAGAGCAGCCCCAGCATTTT
v_gene: TRBV7-9; d_gene: -; abundance: few; j_gene: TRBJ2-3; CDR3aa: CASSLGQPRTDTQYF; CDR3nt: TGTGCCAGCAGCTTAGGACAGCCACGCACAGATACGCAGTATTTT
v_gene: TRBV7-3; d_gene: -; abundance: -; j_gene: TRBJ2-1; CDR3aa: CASSPQGRGQAYNEQFF; CDR3nt: TGTGCCAGCAGCCCGCAAGGGAGGGGGCAGGCCTACAATGAGCAGTTCTTC
v_gene: TRBV14; d_gene: -; abundance: -; j_gene: TRBJ2-6; CDR3aa: CASSQGDTLAGANVLTF; CDR3nt: TGTGCCAGCAGCCAAGGGGACACGCTCGCTGGGGCCAACGTCCTGACTTTC
v_gene: TRBV5-4; d_gene: -; abundance: -; j_gene: TRBJ1-1; CDR3aa: CASRGRNTEAFF; CDR3nt: TGTGCCAGCAGAGGACGGAACACTGAAGCTTTCTTT
v_gene: TRBV2; d_gene: TRBD1; abundance: -; j_gene: TRBJ1-3; CDR3aa: CASTPGQGGNTIYF; CDR3nt: TGTGCCAGCACCCCGGGACAGGGAGGAAACACCATATATTTT
v_gene: TRBV18; d_gene: -; abundance: -; j_gene: TRBJ2-7; CDR3aa: CASSPLPDYEQYF; CDR3nt: TGTGCCAGCTCACCACTTCCAGACTACGAGCAGTACTTC
v_gene: TRBV2; d_gene: -; abundance: -; j_gene: TRBJ1-2; CDR3aa: CASTLRVGVAAFYGYTF; CDR3nt: TGTGCCAGCACCCTTAGGGTAGGCGTGGCAGCTTTCTATGGCTACACCTTC
v_gene: TRBV7-7; d_gene: TRBD1; abundance: once; j_gene: TRBJ2-1; CDR3aa: CASSLRQGAMYEQFF; CDR3nt: TGTGCCAGCAGCTTAAGACAGGGGGCGATGTATGAGCAGTTCTTC
v_gene: TRBV7-2; d_gene: -; abundance: -; j_gene: TRBJ2-3; CDR3aa: CASSLELAGQDTQYF; CDR3nt: TGTGCCAGCAGCTTAGAGTTGGCAGGGCAAGATACGCAGTATTTT
v_gene: TRBV5-1; d_gene: -; abundance: -; j_gene: TRBJ1-5; CDR3aa: CASSSRGHRDQPQHF; CDR3nt: TGCGCCAGCAGCTCTCGGGGGCATCGGGATCAGCCCCAGCATTTT
v_gene: TRBV6-1; d_gene: -; abundance: -; j_gene: TRBJ1-4; CDR3aa: CASSRYPGTNEKLFF; CDR3nt: TGTGCCAGCAGTCGCTATCCAGGAACTAATGAAAAACTGTTTTTT
v_gene: TRBV2; d_gene: TRBD1; abundance: -; j_gene: TRBJ2-4; CDR3aa: CASRGQGKNIQYF; CDR3nt: TGTGCCAGCCGGGGACAGGGGAAAAACATTCAGTACTTC
v_gene: TRBV6-5; d_gene: TRBD2; abundance: -; j_gene: TRBJ2-1; CDR3aa: CASSQGTSGYNEQFF; CDR3nt: TGTGCCAGCAGTCAGGGGACTAGCGGTTACAATGAGCAGTTCTTC
v_gene: TRBV4-2; d_gene: TRBD1; abundance: once; j_gene: TRBJ2-4; CDR3aa: CASSLGQGDIQYF; CDR3nt: TGTGCCAGCAGCCTAGGACAGGGAGACATTCAGTACTTC
v_gene: TRBV11-2; d_gene: TRBD2; abundance: -; j_gene: TRBJ2-7; CDR3aa: CASSPSRAGDYEQYF; CDR3nt: TGTGCCAGCAGCCCCTCCCGGGCGGGGGACTACGAGCAGTACTTC
v_gene: TRBV10-3; d_gene: -; abundance: -; j_gene: TRBJ1-3; CDR3aa: CAITEGNTASGNTIYF; CDR3nt: TGTGCCATCACCGAGGGAAACACAGCCTCTGGAAACACCATATATTTT
v_gene: TRBV5-1; d_gene: -; abundance: once; j_gene: TRBJ2-5; CDR3aa: CASSPGRGHQETQYF; CDR3nt: TGCGCCAGCAGCCCCGGACGAGGGCATCAAGAGACCCAGTACTTC
v_gene: TRBV25-1; d_gene: TRBD2; abundance: -; j_gene: TRBJ2-2; CDR3aa: CASAGTSGGAVSTGELFF; CDR3nt: TGTGCCAGCGCCGGGACTAGCGGGGGGGCTGTCAGCACCGGGGAGCTGTTTTTT
v_gene: TRBV6-1; d_gene: -; abundance: medium-sized; j_gene: TRBJ1-5; CDR3aa: CASSGTVNPNQPQHF; CDR3nt: TGTGCCAGCAGTGGGACGGTTAACCCCAATCAGCCCCAGCATTTT
v_gene: TRBV5-6; d_gene: TRBD1; abundance: -; j_gene: TRBJ1-4; CDR3aa: CASSGTGEGTNEKLFF; CDR3nt: TGTGCCAGCAGCGGGACAGGGGAGGGAACTAATGAAAAACTGTTTTTT
v_gene: TRBV5-4; d_gene: -; abundance: few; j_gene: TRBJ2-5; CDR3aa: CASSPDRRSETQYF; CDR3nt: TGTGCCAGCAGCCCTGACAGGCGGAGTGAGACCCAGTACTTC
v_gene: TRBV10-3; d_gene: -; abundance: -; j_gene: TRBJ1-6; CDR3aa: CAISVDYNSPLHF; CDR3nt: TGTGCCATCAGTGTAGATTATAATTCACCCCTCCACTTT
v_gene: TRBV5-1; d_gene: TRBD1; abundance: -; j_gene: TRBJ1-4; CDR3aa: CASSLGQLNEKLFF; CDR3nt: TGCGCCAGCAGCCTGGGACAGTTAAATGAAAAACTGTTTTTT
v_gene: TRBV19; d_gene: -; abundance: -; j_gene: TRBJ1-5; CDR3aa: CASSIGAASNQPQHF; CDR3nt: TGTGCCAGTAGTATAGGTGCGGCCAGCAATCAGCCCCAGCATTTT
v_gene: TRBV10-3; d_gene: -; abundance: -; j_gene: TRBJ1-3; CDR3aa: CAISARQSSSGNTIYF; CDR3nt: TGTGCCATCAGTGCTAGACAGTCCAGCTCTGGAAACACCATATATTTT
v_gene: TRBV6-6; d_gene: -; abundance: -; j_gene: TRBJ1-2; CDR3aa: CASSFLRGENYYGYTF; CDR3nt: TGTGCCAGCAGTTTCCTAAGGGGGGAAAACTACTATGGCTACACCTTC
v_gene: TRBV10-3; d_gene: TRBD1; abundance: few; j_gene: TRBJ2-7; CDR3aa: CAIGKQGSVDEQYF; CDR3nt: TGTGCCATCGGGAAACAGGGGAGCGTTGACGAGCAGTACTTC
v_gene: TRBV19; d_gene: TRBD1; abundance: -; j_gene: TRBJ1-5; CDR3aa: CASSAWGQGGNQPQHF; CDR3nt: TGTGCCAGTAGTGCGTGGGGGCAGGGGGGCAATCAGCCCCAGCATTTT
v_gene: TRBV6-5; d_gene: TRBD1; abundance: -; j_gene: TRBJ2-7; CDR3aa: CASSRQGQYEQYF; CDR3nt: TGTGCCAGCAGTCGACAGGGACAGTACGAGCAGTACTTC
v_gene: TRBV6-1; d_gene: -; abundance: -; j_gene: TRBJ1-1; CDR3aa: CASVPGKGGNTEAFF; CDR3nt: TGTGCCAGCGTCCCAGGGAAGGGAGGGAACACTGAAGCTTTCTTT
v_gene: TRBV30; d_gene: -; abundance: -; j_gene: TRBJ1-6; CDR3aa: CAWKVQGINSPLHF; CDR3nt: TGTGCCTGGAAGGTTCAGGGAATAAATTCACCCCTCCACTTT
v_gene: TRBV25-1; d_gene: TRBD1; abundance: -; j_gene: TRBJ1-1; CDR3aa: CASSDRGRGNTEAFF; CDR3nt: TGTGCCAGCAGTGACAGGGGGCGAGGGAACACTGAAGCTTTCTTT